Listed below are T cell receptor beta chains from one sample, sequenced in a study of beta chain features in type 1 diabetes. Using immunoSEQ multiplex PCR, the repertoire was profiled, and TCRdb retains in-frame clones only, with some absent. The profile shows 400,000 or so clones, around 12% of them singletons. The sample was naive CD4+ T cells from blood. The receptors were sampled from a woman younger than 30 with type 1 diabetes. Both conserved end residues are part of each CDR3. A D gene is named only where the DNA matches it firmly. Size tells how often a clone was seen (once, few, many) or the class of an expanded clone, and some rows leave it out.

V	size	J	D	CDR3	DNA
TRBV28	few	TRBJ2-1	TRBD2	CASSPTSGAVNEQFF	TGTGCCAGCAGCCCCACTAGCGGGGCCGTTAATGAGCAGTTCTTC
TRBV10-3	-	TRBJ1-5	-	CAISAAQTLNSNQPQHF	TGTGCCATCTCCGCCGCGCAGACACTGAATAGCAATCAGCCCCAGCATTTT
TRBV4-3	-	TRBJ2-7	TRBD2	CASSQGEGRADEQYF	TGCGCCAGCAGCCAAGGGGAGGGGAGGGCCGACGAGCAGTACTTC
TRBV18	few	TRBJ1-1	-	CASSPSQLMNTEAFF	TGTGCCAGCTCACCGTCACAGCTCATGAACACTGAAGCTTTCTTT
TRBV4-3	-	TRBJ2-1	-	CASSPPGRGLFRGDEQFF	TGCGCCAGCAGCCCCCCCGGCAGGGGTTTATTCAGGGGGGATGAGCAGTTCTTC
TRBV11-2	few	TRBJ2-5	TRBD2	CASSLALAGGIQETQYF	TGTGCCAGCAGCTTAGCACTAGCGGGAGGAATCCAAGAGACCCAGTACTTC
TRBV27	few	TRBJ2-7	TRBD2	CASSYLQTGTSGSHEQYF	TGTGCCAGCAGTTACCTCCAAACCGGGACTAGCGGGAGTCACGAGCAGTACTTC
TRBV14	-	TRBJ2-1	-	CASSQDLNEQFF	TGTGCCAGCAGCCAAGACCTGAATGAGCAGTTCTTC
TRBV12-5	-	TRBJ1-1	-	CASGLMPPGQNTEAFF	TGTGCTAGTGGTTTGATGCCCCCGGGACAGAACACTGAAGCTTTCTTT
TRBV7-2	-	TRBJ2-6	TRBD1	CASSRDSSAGANVLTF	TGTGCCAGCAGCCGGGACAGCTCGGCTGGGGCCAACGTCCTGACTTTC
TRBV4-2	-	TRBJ2-3	TRBD2	CASSQDLAGVTDTQYF	TGTGCCAGCAGCCAAGACTTAGCGGGAGTTACAGATACGCAGTATTTT
TRBV5-8	-	TRBJ1-4	TRBD1	CASSRLDREDSGEKLFF	TGTGCCAGCAGCCGACTTGACAGGGAAGACAGCGGGGAAAAACTGTTTTTT
TRBV19	-	TRBJ1-2	-	CASSIDRGANYGYTF	TGTGCCAGTAGTATAGATCGGGGAGCTAACTATGGCTACACCTTC
TRBV19	-	TRBJ2-7	TRBD2	CASKVAGGQQQYF	TGTGCCAGTAAAGTAGCGGGGGGCCAACAGCAGTACTTC
TRBV7-2	few	TRBJ2-5	-	CASSLLDQETQYF	TGTGCCAGCAGCCTCCTTGACCAAGAGACCCAGTACTTC
TRBV11-3	-	TRBJ2-1	-	CASSLGGRGYYNEQFF	TGTGCCAGCAGCTTAGGGGGGCGGGGGTACTACAATGAGCAGTTCTTC